Reported below is one T cell receptor (beta chain). Its matching antigen is unknown. Repertoires were generated with immunoSEQ multiplex PCR, while TCRdb's copy carries only in-frame clones and drops some. The repertoire holds approximately 170,000 clones, with approximately 91% as singletons. Germline CDR1 MDHEN, CDR2 SYDVKM. V was cut by 4 bases and J by 0 bases, with 13 bases left in between. This CDR3 comprises 15 residues. The sample comes from a study of cytotoxic CD8 clonotypes in ibrutinib-treated CLL. Notes on the study in general: Public clonotypes, found uncommonly, either contracted or stayed stable on treatment. Before falling back toward baseline at progression, clonality had risen at the time of ibrutinib response. Exceeding age-matched healthy donors, baseline clonality also tracked the counts of circulating CD8+ T cells.

The receptor was isolated from a human donor with chronic lymphocytic leukemia. Sequenced here: PBMCs, sampled at disease progression, from a patient treated with ibrutinib. This rearrangement joins TRBV28 to TRBJ2-7; tentative D call: TRBD2 (6 bases). CDR3 DNA: TGTGCCAGCAGTTCGGGGACTTTCAGCTCCTACGAGCAGTACTTC. It specifies CASSSGTFSSYEQYF.